The clone carrying this T cell receptor beta chain was counted between two and nine times. What it binds is not known. The CDR3 runs to 11 residues. The germline CDR1 and CDR2 sequences are SGHRS and YFSETQ. With V trimmed by 1 base and J by 11 bases, 2 bases remained unmatched. Researchers reported that TCR beta cDNA libraries carried unique molecular identifiers. TCRdb ran MiXCR on the PCR reads and lists one entry per CDR3 protein. The sample includes approximately 150,000 distinct CDR3 sequences, approximately 31% of them seen just once. The data stem from a study of post-analysis software for immune sequencing data. Study results and limitations: Multiple sclerosis was associated with a significant reduction in normalized Chao1 diversity relative to controls. About 5 TRBV segments, including TRBV5-6, TRBV5-1 and TRBV20-1, were more frequent in patients than controls. By F measure, strong co-clustering occurred among samples prepared in the same batch.

Sequenced input: blood. The J gene is TRBJ2-5, the V gene TRBV5-1, with TRBD2 matching over 7 bases. The TCR sequence derives from a girl between 5 and 17 years old with multiple sclerosis. As DNA, the CDR3 is TGCGCCAGCAGCTTGCGGGAGGAGCAGTACTTC. Its translation: CASSLREEQYF.